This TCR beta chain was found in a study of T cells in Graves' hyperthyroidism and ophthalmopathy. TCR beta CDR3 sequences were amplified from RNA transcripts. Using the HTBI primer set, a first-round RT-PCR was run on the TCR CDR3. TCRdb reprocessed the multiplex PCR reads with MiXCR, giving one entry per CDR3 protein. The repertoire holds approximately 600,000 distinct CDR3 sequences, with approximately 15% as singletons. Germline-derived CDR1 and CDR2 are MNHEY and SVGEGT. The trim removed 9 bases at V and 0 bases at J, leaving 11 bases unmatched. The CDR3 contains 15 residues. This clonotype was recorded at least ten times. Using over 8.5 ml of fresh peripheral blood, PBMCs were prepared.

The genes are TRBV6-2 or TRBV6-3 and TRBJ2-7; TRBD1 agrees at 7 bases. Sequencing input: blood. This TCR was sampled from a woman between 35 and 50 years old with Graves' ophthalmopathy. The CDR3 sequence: CASRRGQLSSYEQYF. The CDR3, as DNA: TGTGCCAGTCGAAGGGGACAGCTAAGCTCCTACGAGCAGTACTTC.